The next 7 T cell receptor beta chains were all read from a single sample in a study of molecular identifiers for immune sequencing clone quantification. TCRdb redid the calling of the PCR reads with MiXCR, one entry per CDR3 protein. The sample consists of about half a million distinct CDR3 sequences, about 25% of them appearing once. The specimen sequenced was naive CD8+ T cells from blood, with Jurkat cell RNA spiked in. Subset indicated: FACS-sorted CD8+CD4-CCR7+CD45RA+ naive T cells. These receptors were taken from a human donor in good health. Some libraries in this study had Jurkat cell RNA spiked in.

Note on this clonotype: A far larger clone is one nucleotide away, so this likely arose from a read error. The chain joins TRBV7-6 to TRBJ2-7; tentatively, D is TRBD1 (6 bases). CDR3 length: 12 residues. Germline CDR1 is SGHVS and CDR2 is FNYEAQ. The CDR3 nucleotides are TGTACCAGCAGCTTAGTAGGGGGCGAGCAGTACTTC. Its protein is CTSSLVGGEQYF.

As regards this clonotype: A much larger clone lies one base from this, so it may be a read error. This sequence joins TRBV2 and TRBJ2-1; 7 positions agree with TRBD1. Germline V gives CDR1 SNHLY, CDR2 FYNNEI. This CDR3 region has 14 residues. The CDR3 nucleotides are TGTGCCACCCCTCGGGACAGCTCCTACGATGAGCAGTTCTTC. It specifies CATPRDSSYDEQFF. Drawing the rest from reference TRBV2 and TRBJ2-1, the complete variable domain is EPEVTQTPSHQVTQMGQEVILRCVPISNHLYFYWYRQILGQKVEFLVSFYNNEISEKSEIFDDQFSVERPDGSNFTLKIRSTKLEDSAMYFCATPRDSSYDEQFFGPGTRLTVL.

V is TRBV9 and J is TRBJ1-6; no clear D gene. The germline V gene encodes CDR1 SGDLS and CDR2 YYNGEE. The CDR3 contains 17 residues. Trimming pared 4 bases from V and 6 bases from J, leaving 20 bases between. The CDR3 DNA reads TGTGCCAGCAGCCCGTCCGGGATCTTAAAGGCTAATTCACCCCTCCACTTT. Its protein is CASSPSGILKANSPLHF.

The chain combines TRBV27 with TRBJ2-1, with a tentative D call TRBD1 (6 bases). V was trimmed by 6 bases and J by 2 bases, leaving 23 bases between them. CDR3 length: 18 residues. CDR1 and CDR2 (germline): MNHEY, SMNVEV (reference sequence). CDR3 nucleotide sequence: TGTGCCAGCAGAATGGTTAGGGGGTCCTCTCTTCCCTACAATGAGCAGTTCTTC. This gives the protein CASRMVRGSSLPYNEQFF.

This clonotype was recorded a few times. The chain joins TRBV28 to TRBJ2-7; possibly TRBD2 for D (6 bases). Germline CDR1 and CDR2: MDHEN and SYDVKM. The CDR3 has 13 amino acids. V lost 3 bases and J 3 bases, leaving 9 bases between the germline ends. As DNA, the CDR3 is TGTGCCAGCAGTTTTCGGGGAGGCTACGAGCAGTACTTC. Translation gives CASSFRGGYEQYF.

About this clonotype: This may stem from a read error, because a much larger clone lies one nucleotide away. The gene calls are TRBV7-9 and TRBJ2-3, with D hard to call. The CDR3 is made up of 14 amino acids. Germline lookup yields CDR1 SEHNR and CDR2 FQNEAQ (reference sequence). The germline V and J ends were trimmed by 5 bases and 7 bases, with 16 bases remaining between them. The CDR3 coding sequence is TGTGCCAGCAGCCTAATACCAGGCCGTAATACGCAGTATTTT. It codes for CASSLIPGRNTQYF.

The V call is TRBV11-2, the J call TRBJ1-3; D gene ambiguous. In germline, CDR1 is SGHAT, CDR2 FQNNGV. V shed 1 base and J shed 0 bases, with 13 bases lying between them. The CDR3 spans 17 residues. CDR3 DNA: TGTGCCAGCAGCTTAGGGGTACTGGGTTTCTCTGGAAACACCATATATTTT. It codes for CASSLGVLGFSGNTIYF.